The 31 T cell receptor beta chains given below trace back to one sample, sequenced in a study of blood T cell repertoires in COVID-19. Assay used: immunoSEQ multiplex PCR; TCRdb lists only in-frame clones, some missing. This table has 140,000 to 150,000 clones, around 87% appearing once. The sample comprised peripheral blood. The receptors derive from a man older than 75 with acute or convalescent COVID-19.

This clone was observed a few times. The gene calls are TRBV7-8 and TRBJ2-7, with D maybe TRBD2 (7 bases). V was trimmed by 0 bases and J by 3 bases, leaving 12 bases between them. In germline, CDR1 is SGHVS, CDR2 FQNEAQ. The CDR3 covers 15 residues. The CDR3 loop is CASSLAGGGVYEQYF. CDR3 nucleotides: TGTGCCAGCAGCTTAGCGGGAGGGGGGGTCTACGAGCAGTACTTC.

V gene TRBV28 combines with J gene TRBJ1-1; 10 bases are a match to TRBD1. CDR1 is MDHEN, CDR2 SYDVKM, per germline. The CDR3 has 13 residues. V lost 6 bases and J lost 4; bases outside the gene matches: 2. The CDR3 loop reads CASRTGGVTEAFF. The CDR3 nucleotides read TGTGCCAGCAGGACAGGGGGCGTCACTGAAGCTTTCTTT.

This chain connects TRBV4-1 to TRBJ1-4, with D maybe TRBD1 (6 bases). Germline V gene sequence: CDR1 MGHRA, CDR2 YSYEKL. Trimming pared 4 bases from V and 0 bases from J, leaving 12 bases between. This CDR3 spans 16 amino acids. CDR3: CASSRQDSSTNEKLFF. The CDR3 DNA reads as TGCGCCAGCAGCCGCCAGGACAGTTCAACTAATGAAAAACTGTTTTTT.

The chain uses TRBV18 and TRBJ2-3; 11 bases line up with TRBD2. CDR1 and CDR2 (germline): KGHSH, LQKENI. This CDR3 spans 16 amino acids. The ends lost 2 bases at V and 2 bases at J; junction bases unmatched: 3. DNA of the CDR3: TGTGCCAGCTCACCAGCGACTAGCGGGAACACAGATACGCAGTATTTT. Its protein is CASSPATSGNTDTQYF.

This chain links TRBV5-1 with TRBJ2-2, with TRBD1 as a possible D gene (6 bases). The CDR3 loop spans 12 amino acids. The germline CDR1 and CDR2 sequences are SGHRS and YFSETQ. Trimming pared 10 bases from V and 4 bases from J, leaving 11 bases between. In DNA, the CDR3 is TGCGCCTCCCAGGGGTTCACCGGGGAGCTGTTTTTT. Translation: CASQGFTGELFF.

The genes are TRBV5-1 and TRBJ2-3; perhaps TRBD1 as D (6 bases). Trimming shortened V by 0 bases and J by 1 base, and 9 bases separated the two germline ends. The CDR3 has 15 amino acids. In germline, CDR1 is SGHRS, CDR2 YFSETQ. CDR3 nucleotide sequence: TGCGCCAGCAGCTTGGCGGACAGCCGCACAGATACGCAGTATTTT. This translates into CASSLADSRTDTQYF.

The gene calls are TRBV9 and TRBJ1-1; no reliable D call. CDR1 and CDR2 from the germline V gene are SGDLS and YYNGEE. V was clipped by 0 bases and J by 1 base, with 10 bases between them. CDR3 length: 15 amino acids. The CDR3 loop reads CASSVGGLANTEAFF. CDR3 bases: TGTGCCAGCAGCGTAGGAGGGCTTGCGAACACTGAAGCTTTCTTT.

The chain has TRBV7-2 and TRBJ2-7, with 9 bases fitting TRBD2. From germline, CDR1 is SGHTA and CDR2 FQGNSA. Trimming took 3 bases from V and 2 from J; bases not matched to a gene: 8. This CDR3 is built from 16 residues. The CDR3 bases are TGTGCCAGCAGCTTGATGGCGGGAGGGCTTCCCTACGAGCAGTACTTC. Protein: CASSLMAGGLPYEQYF. Supplemented by reference TRBV7-2 and TRBJ2-7, the full variable domain reads GAGVSQSPSNKVTEKGKDVELRCDPISGHTALYWYRQSLGQGLEFLIYFQGNSAPDKSGLPSDRFSAERTGGSVSTLTIQRTQQEDSAVYLCASSLMAGGLPYEQYFGPGTRLTVT.

This chain connects TRBV7-8 to TRBJ1-2; the match to TRBD1 covers 7 bases. The V gene's germline CDR1 is SGHVS and CDR2 FQNEAQ. This CDR3 has 15 amino acids. Losses at the gene ends were 1 base for V and 13 bases for J; bases not matched to a gene: 15. CDR3 region: CASSLDDRDYRGSTF. CDR3 nucleotide sequence: TGTGCCAGCAGCTTAGATGACAGGGATTATAGGGGAAGCACCTTC. Drawing the rest from reference TRBV7-8 and TRBJ1-2, the complete variable domain is GAGVSQSPRYKVAKRGQDVALRCDPISGHVSLFWYQQALGQGPEFLTYFQNEAQLDKSGLPSDRFFAERPEGSVSTLKIQRTQQEDSAVYLCASSLDDRDYRGSTFGSGTRLTVV.

This sequence joins TRBV7-2 and TRBJ1-1; the match to TRBD1 covers 9 bases. Germline-derived CDR1 and CDR2 are SGHTA and FQGNSA. The ends lost 2 bases at V and 1 base at J; junction bases unmatched: 2. This CDR3 comprises 15 residues. CDR3 coding DNA: TGTGCCAGCAGCTTAAGGACAGGGGCGAACACTGAAGCTTTCTTT. It specifies CASSLRTGANTEAFF.

V is TRBV28 and J is TRBJ2-3, with D hard to call. V shed 4 bases and J shed 2 bases, with 13 bases lying between them. The germline V gene has CDR1 MDHEN and CDR2 SYDVKM. The CDR3 covers 15 residues. The CDR3 sequence: CASSSASVNTDTQYF. CDR3 DNA sequence: TGTGCCAGCAGTTCCGCGTCGGTGAACACAGATACGCAGTATTTT.

The rearrangement uses TRBV10-3 and TRBJ2-5; 7 nucleotides agree with TRBD2. Germline-derived CDR1 and CDR2 are ENHRY and SYGVKD. The J segment lost 4 bases and the V segment lost 9 bases, leaving 8 bases of the junction unmatched. The CDR3 contains 13 residues. The CDR3 protein is CAIGLAERETQYF. The CDR3 DNA is TGTGCCATAGGTCTAGCGGAAAGAGAGACCCAGTACTTC.

The chain links TRBV2 to TRBJ2-1; 10 nucleotides line up with TRBD2. Germline CDR1 SNHLY, CDR2 FYNNEI. Germline trimming cut 2 bases from V and 7 bases from J; bases unmatched to any gene: 23. CDR3 length equals 21 residues. DNA for the CDR3: TGTGCCAGCAGTGAACAGGACCCTAGCCTAGCGGGGGCCATCCTCGCTAATGAGCAGTTCTTC. Translated: CASSEQDPSLAGAILANEQFF.

This clone was seen a handful of times. The chain couples TRBV14 to TRBJ2-1; D is unresolved. The CDR3 covers 13 residues. The V gene's germline CDR1 is SGHDN and CDR2 FVKESK. V was shortened by 0 bases and J by 9 bases, with 9 bases between the two germline ends. CDR3 sequence reads: CASSQDSRGEQFF. The CDR3 DNA follows: TGTGCCAGCAGCCAAGATTCCCGAGGTGAGCAGTTCTTC.

The J gene is TRBJ2-3, the V gene TRBV5-1, with 12 positions matching TRBD2. The trim removed 3 bases at V and 9 bases at J, leaving 5 bases unmatched. The CDR3 totals 14 residues. Germline lookup yields CDR1 SGHRS and CDR2 YFSETQ. The CDR3 nucleotides read TGCGCCAGCAGCTCGGGACTAGCGGGTGAAACGCAGTATTTT. Its protein product is CASSSGLAGETQYF.

The chain combines TRBV4-2 with TRBJ2-7; the D gene is possibly TRBD2 (6 bases). Germline V gives CDR1 LGHNA, CDR2 YNFKEQ. The length of the CDR3 is 14 residues. Trimming pared 5 bases from V and 2 bases from J, leaving 13 bases between. CDR3 protein: CASSAGSGPYEQYF. As DNA, the CDR3 is TGTGCCAGCAGCGCTGGTAGCGGCCCCTACGAGCAGTACTTC.

The chain uses TRBV11-2 and TRBJ2-7; a possible D gene is TRBD1 (5 bases). Germline-derived CDR1 and CDR2 are SGHAT and FQNNGV. CDR3 size: 14 residues. V lost 2 bases to trimming and J lost 2 bases, with 10 bases between them. The CDR3 coding sequence is TGTGCCAGCAGCTTATTGTCGACAGCCTACGAGCAGTACTTC. Protein: CASSLLSTAYEQYF.

The rearrangement links TRBV6-5 to TRBJ2-3; D is uncertain. The CDR3 covers 11 residues. Germline V gene lookup returns CDR1 MNHEY and CDR2 SVGAGI. V was trimmed by 5 bases and J by 3 bases, leaving 3 bases between them. The CDR3 DNA is TGTGCCAGCAGTACTACAGATACGCAGTATTTT. It is translated as CASSTTDTQYF.

This clone was found a few times. The chain has TRBV10-3 and TRBJ1-3; D gene unclear. V shed 4 bases and J shed 6 bases, with 16 bases lying between them. Germline CDR1 reads ENHRY; CDR2 reads SYGVKD. The CDR3 has 15 residues. The DNA for the CDR3 is TGTGCCATCAGTGCAGGCGGCGGAGGGTTAAACACCATATATTTT. Translating gives CAISAGGGGLNTIYF.

The gene calls are TRBV9 and TRBJ1-3; the match to TRBD1 covers 7 bases. Germline V gene data show CDR1 as SGDLS and CDR2 as YYNGEE. V dropped 3 bases and J dropped 2; count of bases not matched to a gene: 2. The CDR3 covers 14 residues. The CDR3 sequence: CASSAQGAGNTIYF. CDR3 DNA sequence: TGTGCCAGCAGCGCCCAGGGGGCTGGAAACACCATATATTTT. Combining the CDR3 with reference TRBV9 and TRBJ1-3 gives the whole variable domain DSGVTQTPKHLITATGQRVTLRCSPRSGDLSVYWYQQSLDQGLQFLIQYYNGEERAKGNILERFSAQQFPDLHSELNLSSLELGDSALYFCASSAQGAGNTIYFGEGSWLTVV.

The V and J genes are TRBV10-2 and TRBJ1-5; no clear D. The germline V gene has CDR1 WSHSY and CDR2 SAAADI. V was cut by 6 bases and J by 2 bases, with 8 bases left in between. The CDR3 has 13 residues. CDR3 nucleotide sequence: TGCGCCAGCAGGGAGGGAGGCAATCAGCCCCAGCATTTT. Protein product: CASREGGNQPQHF.

This chain connects TRBV5-1 to TRBJ1-5, with D hard to call. The CDR3 consists of 14 residues. Trimming stripped 5 bases from V and 4 bases from J, with 13 bases between. Germline-derived CDR1 and CDR2 are SGHRS and YFSETQ. The CDR3 nucleotides read TGCGCCAGCAGTGTCTCCGGAGGGAATCAGCCCCAGCATTTT. It codes for CASSVSGGNQPQHF. Based on the CDR3 plus reference TRBV5-1 and TRBJ1-5, the full variable domain is KAGVTQTPRYLIKTRGQQVTLSCSPISGHRSVSWYQQTPGQGLQFLFEYFSETQRNKGNFPGRFSGRQFSNSRSEMNVSTLELGDSALYLCASSVSGGNQPQHFGDGTRLSIL.

J is TRBJ1-2 and V is TRBV2; tentatively, D is TRBD1 (5 bases). Germline loops: CDR1 SNHLY, CDR2 FYNNEI. The CDR3 has 15 residues. Trimming took off 7 bases at V and 4 bases at J, with 19 bases between the two ends. CDR3 protein: CASTIPPAGGYGYTF. In DNA form, the CDR3 reads TGTGCCAGCACGATACCCCCGGCCGGGGGCTATGGCTACACCTTC. Together with reference TRBV2 and TRBJ1-2, the CDR3 gives the full variable domain: EPEVTQTPSHQVTQMGQEVILRCVPISNHLYFYWYRQILGQKVEFLVSFYNNEISEKSEIFDDQFSVERPDGSNFTLKIRSTKLEDSAMYFCASTIPPAGGYGYTFGSGTRLTVV.

V is TRBV2 and J is TRBJ1-4; 9 bases fit TRBD1. CDR3 size: 14 residues. Germline V gives CDR1 SNHLY, CDR2 FYNNEI. Unmatched junction bases numbered 7, after V lost 6 bases and J lost 8 bases. CDR3 residues: CASRVGTGKEKLFF. As DNA, the CDR3 is TGTGCCAGCAGGGTCGGGACAGGGAAGGAAAAACTGTTTTTT.

The genes are TRBV3-1 (or the pseudogene TRBV3-2) and TRBJ1-2; 7 bases align to TRBD1. The J segment lost 0 bases and the V segment lost 0 bases, leaving 4 bases of the junction unmatched. The germline V gene has CDR1 LGHDT and CDR2 YNNKEL (reference sequence). The CDR3 has 16 residues. The CDR3 loop is CASSQDHRGANYGYTF. CDR3 coding DNA: TGTGCCAGCAGCCAAGACCACAGGGGAGCTAACTATGGCTACACCTTC.

This chain links TRBV3-1 (or the pseudogene TRBV3-2) with TRBJ1-1; no firm D call. V lost 0 bases, J lost 0 bases, and 8 bases lay in between. Germline lookup yields CDR1 LGHDT and CDR2 YNNKEL (reference sequence). The CDR3 sequence is 15 residues long. In DNA, the CDR3 is TGTGCCAGCAGCCAAGATGGAGCCATGAACACTGAAGCTTTCTTT. Residues: CASSQDGAMNTEAFF.

The CDR3 DNA reads as TGTGCCAGCAGTTTATTTGCGTATGGCTACACCTTC. Residues: CASSLFAYGYTF. The chain recombines TRBV28 with TRBJ1-2, with D uncertain. This CDR3 comprises 12 residues. Deletions cut 1 base from V and 5 bases from J, with 5 bases between. Per the germline V gene, CDR1 is MDHEN and CDR2 is SYDVKM.

This clone appeared once. The CDR3 loop is CASSSETGNSPLHF. CDR3 bases: TGTGCCAGCAGTTCCGAGACTGGCAATTCACCCCTCCACTTT. V usage is TRBV27 and J usage is TRBJ1-6; D unclear. CDR3 length: 14 amino acids. Trimming pared 4 bases from V and 7 bases from J, leaving 11 bases between. The germline V gene has CDR1 MNHEY and CDR2 SMNVEV (reference sequence).

The V and J genes are TRBV2 and TRBJ2-1; maybe TRBD1 (5 bases). This CDR3 contains 15 residues. The germline V gene has CDR1 SNHLY and CDR2 FYNNEI. Trimming took off 5 bases at V and 0 bases at J, with 11 bases between the two ends. CDR3 loop: CASSLRQSSYNEQFF. The CDR3 DNA is TGTGCCAGCAGTCTACGACAGAGCTCCTACAATGAGCAGTTCTTC. Complete variable domain (other parts from reference TRBV2 and TRBJ2-1): EPEVTQTPSHQVTQMGQEVILRCVPISNHLYFYWYRQILGQKVEFLVSFYNNEISEKSEIFDDQFSVERPDGSNFTLKIRSTKLEDSAMYFCASSLRQSSYNEQFFGPGTRLTVL.

This chain uses TRBV19 with TRBJ2-2; D might be TRBD2 (6 bases). Trimming pared 6 bases from V and 3 bases from J, leaving 20 bases between. The CDR3 is 17 residues long. Germline V gives CDR1 LNHDA, CDR2 SQIVND (reference sequence). The DNA of the CDR3 is TGTGCCAGTAGATATCCCGCCGGGCGGGAATACACCGGGGAGCTGTTTTTT. Protein sequence: CASRYPAGREYTGELFF.

This clone was seen just once. The chain has TRBV28 and TRBJ1-5; tentatively, D is TRBD1 (5 bases). This CDR3 region has 15 residues. Trimming removed 3 bases at V and 0 bases at J, with 9 bases between. CDR1 is MDHEN, CDR2 SYDVKM, per germline. CDR3 nucleotide sequence: TGTGCCAGCAGTTTTGGGGCTTATAGCAATCAGCCCCAGCATTTT. Amino acid sequence: CASSFGAYSNQPQHF.